This is a list of T cell receptor beta chains from one sample in a study of breast tumors, draining lymph nodes, adjacent tissues. Using its own MiXCR run on the multiplex PCR reads, TCRdb lists one record per CDR3 protein. The sample shows 20,000 to 30,000 distinct CDR3 sequences, roughly 20% of them seen only once. The sequenced sample consisted of breast tumor tissue. The receptors originated from a female donor with breast cancer. Some clones in this sample may be carry-over from other donors' samples. The CDR3 runs from the conserved cysteine through the conserved F or W. The order of the fields is CDR3 length, clone size, V gene, J gene, D gene, CDR3 DNA, CDR3 protein. The D gene is left open where the match is weak. Clone size appears in some rows only: once, few, many, or a class for an expanded clone.

len: 11; abundance: many; v_gene: TRBV25-1; j_gene: TRBJ2-3; d_gene: .; CDR3nt: TGTGCCAGCAGCGGGGGATATACGCAGTATTTT; CDR3aa: CASSGGYTQYF
len: 14; abundance: many; v_gene: TRBV7-6; j_gene: TRBJ2-2; d_gene: TRBD2; CDR3nt: TGTGCCAGCAGCTCGCTAGCGGGAGTAGGGGAGCTGTTTTTT; CDR3aa: CASSSLAGVGELFF
len: 18; abundance: many; v_gene: TRBV14; j_gene: TRBJ2-1; d_gene: TRBD2; CDR3nt: TGTGCCAGCAGCCCGCTAACTAGCGGGAGGGCCCGAACTGGTGAGCAGTTCTTC; CDR3aa: CASSPLTSGRARTGEQFF
len: 18; abundance: .; v_gene: TRBV7-9; j_gene: TRBJ2-1; d_gene: TRBD2; CDR3nt: TGCGCCAGCAGCGGGCGGCCACTAGCGGGAGTTTTATGGAATGAGCGGTTCTTC; CDR3aa: CASSGRPLAGVLWNERFF
len: 14; abundance: many; v_gene: TRBV11-3; j_gene: TRBJ2-2; d_gene: .; CDR3nt: TGTGCCAGCAGCCTCGGAGGGCCGTCCGGGGAGCTGTTTTTT; CDR3aa: CASSLGGPSGELFF
len: 13; abundance: few; v_gene: TRBV20-1; j_gene: TRBJ2-7; d_gene: .; CDR3nt: TGCAGTGCTAGAAAAAGCGACTCCTACGAGCAGTACTTC; CDR3aa: CSARKSDSYEQYF
len: 14; abundance: many; v_gene: TRBV4-1; j_gene: TRBJ2-7; d_gene: TRBD1; CDR3nt: TGCGCCAGCAGCCAAATTACAGGGGTTAACGAGCAGTACTTC; CDR3aa: CASSQITGVNEQYF
len: 15; abundance: many; v_gene: TRBV20-1; j_gene: TRBJ1-5; d_gene: .; CDR3nt: TGCAGTGCTACGTTGGGTAACGGGGAATATCAGCCCCAGCATTTT; CDR3aa: CSATLGNGEYQPQHF
len: 13; abundance: .; v_gene: TRBV20-1; j_gene: TRBJ2-5; d_gene: TRBD2; CDR3nt: TGCAGTGCCTTAGCGGGAGGGGGGGAGACCCAGTACTTC; CDR3aa: CSALAGGGETQYF
len: 14; abundance: many; v_gene: TRBV5-4; j_gene: TRBJ2-1; d_gene: TRBD2; CDR3nt: TGTGCCAGCAGGGCGGGAGGCCCAAACAATGAGCAGTTCTTC; CDR3aa: CASRAGGPNNEQFF
len: 15; abundance: many; v_gene: TRBV3-1; j_gene: TRBJ1-6; d_gene: .; CDR3nt: TGTGCCAGCAGCCAAGCGGGATCCTATAATTCACCCCTCCACTTT; CDR3aa: CASSQAGSYNSPLHF
len: 16; abundance: many; v_gene: TRBV24-1; j_gene: TRBJ2-3; d_gene: TRBD1; CDR3nt: TGTGCCACCAGCTGGGCCGGGACAGTGGACTCAGATACGCAGTATTTT; CDR3aa: CATSWAGTVDSDTQYF
len: 12; abundance: many; v_gene: TRBV6-1; j_gene: TRBJ2-7; d_gene: .; CDR3nt: TGTGCCAGCAGTGATTGGGGGGACGAGCAGTACTTC; CDR3aa: CASSDWGDEQYF
len: 19; abundance: many; v_gene: TRBV10-3; j_gene: TRBJ1-2; d_gene: .; CDR3nt: TGTGCCATCAGTGAGCCCCCGGAAGCCAGCGGGCTTGCTAACTATGGCTACACCTTC; CDR3aa: CAISEPPEASGLANYGYTF
len: 16; abundance: many; v_gene: TRBV28; j_gene: TRBJ1-2; d_gene: TRBD1; CDR3nt: TGTGCCAGCAGTCAAACCCTCGTAGACAGGGGGCTCGGCTACACCTTC; CDR3aa: CASSQTLVDRGLGYTF
len: 13; abundance: many; v_gene: TRBV11-2; j_gene: TRBJ2-7; d_gene: .; CDR3nt: TGTGCCAGCAGCCTAGGTGGAGCCCGGGAGCAGTACTTC; CDR3aa: CASSLGGAREQYF
len: 21; abundance: many; v_gene: TRBV4-1; j_gene: TRBJ2-1; d_gene: TRBD2; CDR3nt: TGCGCCAGCAGCCAGCCTTTCCCTCCCCGCTCTAGCGGGAGGGTCTACAATGAGCAGTTCTTC; CDR3aa: CASSQPFPPRSSGRVYNEQFF
len: 13; abundance: many; v_gene: TRBV6-1; j_gene: TRBJ2-7; d_gene: .; CDR3nt: TGTGCCAGCACAGGGGGGTTCGTCTACGAGCAGTACTTC; CDR3aa: CASTGGFVYEQYF
len: 16; abundance: many; v_gene: TRBV28; j_gene: TRBJ2-7; d_gene: TRBD1; CDR3nt: TGTGCCAGCAGTTTATTTCGGGACAGAAGCTCCTACGAGCAGTACTTC; CDR3aa: CASSLFRDRSSYEQYF
len: 13; abundance: many; v_gene: TRBV5-1; j_gene: TRBJ2-3; d_gene: .; CDR3nt: TGCGCCAGCAGCTTGGCCAGCCCAGATACGCAGTATTTT; CDR3aa: CASSLASPDTQYF
len: 15; abundance: .; v_gene: TRBV6-5; j_gene: TRBJ2-7; d_gene: TRBD2; CDR3nt: TGTGCCAGCAGCCTCGGGGGGGGGCGCTTCTACGAGCAGTACTTC; CDR3aa: CASSLGGGRFYEQYF
len: 14; abundance: .; v_gene: TRBV7-8; j_gene: TRBJ2-5; d_gene: .; CDR3nt: TGTGCCAGCAGCTTAGCCGCGGGACAAGAGACCCAGTACTTC; CDR3aa: CASSLAAGQETQYF
len: 16; abundance: many; v_gene: TRBV3-1; j_gene: TRBJ1-2; d_gene: TRBD1; CDR3nt: TGTGCCAGCAGCCAGGCACCCCAGGGGGGTTCGGAGGGCTACACCTTC; CDR3aa: CASSQAPQGGSEGYTF
len: 13; abundance: many; v_gene: TRBV24-1; j_gene: TRBJ2-7; d_gene: TRBD2; CDR3nt: TGTGCCACCAGTGACCTGACTAGCGGGGAGCAGTACTTC; CDR3aa: CATSDLTSGEQYF
len: 13; abundance: many; v_gene: TRBV7-9; j_gene: TRBJ2-7; d_gene: .; CDR3nt: TGTGCCAGCAGCTTAGACCCACGGGAAGAGCAGTACTTC; CDR3aa: CASSLDPREEQYF
len: 15; abundance: .; v_gene: TRBV27; j_gene: TRBJ2-1; d_gene: TRBD2; CDR3nt: TGTGCCAGCAGTCTGACTGGCGGGAGAGTCTATGAGCAGTTCTTC; CDR3aa: CASSLTGGRVYEQFF
len: 13; abundance: many; v_gene: TRBV19; j_gene: TRBJ2-7; d_gene: .; CDR3nt: TGTGCCAGTAGTATAGGGCTGTCGCGCGAGCAGTACTTC; CDR3aa: CASSIGLSREQYF
len: 15; abundance: many; v_gene: TRBV7-2; j_gene: TRBJ2-7; d_gene: TRBD1; CDR3nt: TGTGCCAGCAGCCCCAGCCGGGACAGGGTGGGCGAGCAGTACTTC; CDR3aa: CASSPSRDRVGEQYF
len: 15; abundance: .; v_gene: TRBV6-5; j_gene: TRBJ2-7; d_gene: TRBD1; CDR3nt: TGTGCCAGCAGTATGACAGGGCCCGGCCCTTACGAGCAGTACTTC; CDR3aa: CASSMTGPGPYEQYF
len: 15; abundance: .; v_gene: TRBV6-4; j_gene: TRBJ1-6; d_gene: .; CDR3nt: TGTGCCAGCAGTGACACTGGGGTTTTCGGTTCACCCCTCCACTTT; CDR3aa: CASSDTGVFGSPLHF
len: 14; abundance: many; v_gene: TRBV11-3; j_gene: TRBJ2-1; d_gene: .; CDR3nt: TGTGCCAGCAGCTTCTCAGGGGTGAGGGATGAGCAGTTCTTC; CDR3aa: CASSFSGVRDEQFF